The 24 T cell receptor beta chains reported below all come from one sample, sequenced in a study of cytomegalovirus exposure and HLA in healthy donors. 13 Jbeta primers and 60 Vbeta primers were used for the PCR. TCRdb keeps only in-frame clones here, not all; method: immunoSEQ multiplex PCR. Its table records about 130,000 clones. The sequenced sample was PBMCs. The receptors stem from a woman aged 40 to 50 in good health and CMV-seropositive.

The chain combines TRBV19 with TRBJ2-5; weak D call: TRBD1 (5 bases). This CDR3 is 14 amino acids long. V lost 3 bases, J lost 5 bases, and 13 bases lay in between. Looked up from germline, CDR1 is LNHDA and CDR2 is SQIVND (reference sequence). This CDR3 reads CASSMGKGVETQYF. CDR3 nucleotides: TGTGCCAGTAGTATGGGGAAAGGGGTCGAGACCCAGTACTTC.

The rearrangement links TRBV6-1 to TRBJ2-3, with 8 bases identical to TRBD2. Per germline, CDR1 MNHNS and CDR2 SASEGT. The J segment lost 2 bases and the V segment lost 2 bases, leaving 6 bases of the junction unmatched. There are 16 residues in the CDR3. The CDR3 here is CASSEMILADTDTQYF. The CDR3 DNA follows: TGTGCCAGCAGTGAAATGATACTAGCGGACACAGATACGCAGTATTTT.

The CDR3 reads CSVRGTGVSGNTIYF. CDR3 coding DNA: TGCAGCGTCAGGGGGACAGGGGTCTCTGGAAACACCATATATTTT. The V call is TRBV29-1, the J call TRBJ1-3, with 10 bases identical to TRBD1. CDR3 length equals 15 residues. Germline CDR1 is SQVTM and CDR2 is ANQGSEA. J was trimmed by 0 bases and V by 6 bases; bases with no gene match: 5.

The V and J genes are TRBV29-1 and TRBJ2-5, with 9 bases matching TRBD1. J gave up 1 base and V 4 bases, and 4 bases lay outside the gene matches. The CDR3 totals 14 residues. In germline, CDR1 is SQVTM, CDR2 ANQGSEA. For the CDR3, the DNA is TGCAGCGTTGCGGTGACAGGGGGCCAAGAGACCCAGTACTTC. Translated: CSVAVTGGQETQYF.

This chain joins TRBV5-1 and TRBJ1-6; D unresolved. V dropped 2 bases and J dropped 7 bases, with 10 bases sitting between them. Germline V gene sequence: CDR1 SGHRS, CDR2 YFSETQ. This CDR3 is 14 amino acids long. The CDR3 spells CASSLGEINSPLHF. CDR3 coding DNA: TGCGCCAGCAGCTTAGGAGAGATAAATTCACCCCTCCACTTT.

The J gene is TRBJ2-1, the V gene TRBV18, with 11 bases fitting TRBD1. The germline V gene has CDR1 KGHSH and CDR2 LQKENI. Trimming removed 1 base from V and 8 bases from J; junction bases left unmatched: 7. The CDR3 loop spans 16 amino acids. The chain's CDR3 is CASSPLTGTGGHEQFF. DNA for the CDR3: TGTGCCAGCTCACCACTAACCGGGACAGGGGGTCATGAGCAGTTCTTC.

The V gene is TRBV5-8, the J gene TRBJ1-5; 7 nucleotides match TRBD1. The V and J ends lost 7 bases and 2 bases, in that order; junction bases with no gene match: 12. Germline assignment: CDR1 SGHTS and CDR2 YDEGEE. The CDR3 spans 16 residues. The CDR3 protein is CASGSGQRLGNQPQHF. CDR3 sequence (DNA): TGTGCCAGCGGTTCGGGACAGCGCCTTGGCAATCAGCCCCAGCATTTT. The full variable domain, with the rest looked up from reference TRBV5-8 and TRBJ1-5, is EAGVTQSPTHLIKTRGQQATLRCSPISGHTSVYWYQQALGLGLQFLLWYDEGEERNRGNFPPRFSGRQFPNYSSELNVNALELEDSALYLCASGSGQRLGNQPQHFGDGTRLSIL.

The V call is TRBV7-7, the J call TRBJ2-1; D is unclear. Germline assignment: CDR1 SSHAT and CDR2 FNYEAQ (reference sequence). Trimming shortened V by 3 bases and J by 6 bases, and 9 bases separated the two germline ends. This CDR3 has 13 residues. As DNA, the CDR3 is TGTGCCAGCAGCTTGACAATTGTCAATGAGCAGTTCTTC. Residues: CASSLTIVNEQFF. Together with reference TRBV7-7 and TRBJ2-1, the CDR3 gives the full variable domain: GAGVSQSPRYKVTKRGQDVTLRCDPISSHATLYWYQQALGQGPEFLTYFNYEAQPDKSGLPSDRFSAERPEGSISTLTIQRTEQRDSAMYRCASSLTIVNEQFFGPGTRLTVL.

V usage is TRBV4-1 and J usage is TRBJ1-6; 9 nucleotides match TRBD1. V lost 5 bases, J lost 3 bases, and 5 bases stayed unmatched. Per germline, CDR1 MGHRA and CDR2 YSYEKL. CDR3 length: 16 amino acids. The CDR3 protein is CASSNRDRDYNSPLHF. The CDR3, as DNA: TGCGCCAGCAGCAACCGGGACAGGGACTATAATTCACCCCTCCACTTT.

Concerning this clone: The junction departs from germline at one end; a sequencing error may be responsible. This chain links TRBV7-3 with TRBJ2-3, with a possible D match to TRBD2 (6 bases). This CDR3 has 14 residues. In germline, CDR1 is SGHTA, CDR2 FQGTGA. The CDR3 region is CAGSFSGSTDTQYF. The CDR3 DNA reads TGTGCCGGCAGCTTTAGCGGTAGCACAGATACGCAGTATTTT. The full variable domain, in which reference TRBV7-3 and TRBJ2-3 provide the parts outside the CDR3, is GAGVSQTPSNKVTEKGKYVELRCDPISGHTALYWYRQSLGQGPEFLIYFQGTGAADDSGLPNDRFFAVRPEGSVSTLKIQRTERGDSAVYLCAGSFSGSTDTQYFGPGTRLTVL.

CDR3 in amino acids: CASSQEIRGTGDRYTF. CDR3 nucleotides: TGTGCCAGCAGCCAAGAGATTCGTGGGACAGGGGACCGCTACACCTTC. The chain couples TRBV4-2 to TRBJ1-2, with 10 bases lining up with TRBD1. The germline V gene has CDR1 LGHNA and CDR2 YNFKEQ. Losses at the gene ends were 0 bases for V and 9 bases for J; bases not matched to a gene: 10. The CDR3 has 16 residues.

V and J are TRBV7-3 and TRBJ2-2; 9 nucleotides agree with TRBD2. Germline values: CDR1 SGHTA, CDR2 FQGTGA. CDR3 length equals 17 residues. Losses at the gene ends were 2 bases for V and 4 bases for J; bases not matched to a gene: 8. The CDR3 DNA follows: TGTGCCAGCAGCTTATACGCGGATAGCGGGAGCACCGGGGAGCTGTTTTTT. Translating gives CASSLYADSGSTGELFF.

The chain carries TRBV11-3 and TRBJ2-7; a weak D match, TRBD2 (5 bases). The germline CDR1 and CDR2 sequences are SGHNT and YENEEA. Trimming cost V 0 bases and J 6 bases, with 6 bases left between them. The CDR3 extends over 12 amino acids. In nucleotides, the CDR3 is TGTGCCAGCAGCTTAGATGGGAGCGAGCAGTACTTC. Its protein product is CASSLDGSEQYF. Complete variable domain (other parts from reference TRBV11-3 and TRBJ2-7): EAGVVQSPRYKIIEKKQPVAFWCNPISGHNTLYWYLQNLGQGPELLIRYENEEAVDDSQLPKDRFSAERLKGVDSTLKIQPAELGDSAVYLCASSLDGSEQYFGPGTRLTVT.

The gene calls are TRBV28 and TRBJ2-5; unclear D gene. The CDR3 spans 15 residues. Per germline, CDR1 MDHEN and CDR2 SYDVKM. The ends were cut back, 3 bases at V and 0 bases at J, with 11 bases in the middle. The CDR3 nucleotides are TGTGCCAGCAGTTTTCGGTCTCTTAACCAAGAGACCCAGTACTTC. Translating it yields CASSFRSLNQETQYF.

The CDR3 protein is CAPWMAGETGWRETQYF. DNA for the CDR3: TGTGCCCCTTGGATGGCGGGGGAAACAGGGTGGCGGGAGACCCAGTACTTC. This chain joins TRBV30 and TRBJ2-5, with a weak D call TRBD2 (7 bases). The V gene lost 8 bases and the J gene lost 5 bases, with 30 bases spanning the gap. This CDR3 has 17 amino acids. The germline CDR1 and CDR2 sequences are GTSNPN and SVGIG (reference sequence).

V usage is TRBV9 and J usage is TRBJ2-3, with D perhaps matching TRBD2 (6 bases). The CDR3 is made up of 16 amino acids. V was clipped by 4 bases and J by 5 bases, with 20 bases between them. Germline assignment: CDR1 SGDLS and CDR2 YYNGEE. This chain's CDR3 is CASSPTGGAGVDTQYF. The CDR3 nucleotides are TGTGCCAGCAGCCCCACCGGCGGGGCCGGCGTAGATACGCAGTATTTT.

CDR3 nucleotide sequence: TGTGCCAGCAGCTTAGGACGGGGGAGTACTGAAGCTTTCTTT. This sequence encodes CASSLGRGSTEAFF. V and J are TRBV7-9 and TRBJ1-1; possible D gene TRBD1, 5 bases. The CDR3 consists of 14 residues. CDR1 and CDR2 from the germline V gene are SEHNR and FQNEAQ (reference sequence). V dropped 1 base and J dropped 5 bases, with 11 bases sitting between them.

V is TRBV14 and J is TRBJ1-2; D is ambiguous. Germline lookup yields CDR1 SGHDN and CDR2 FVKESK. The CDR3 loop spans 15 amino acids. V was clipped by 4 bases and J by 6 bases, with 18 bases between them. The CDR3 DNA follows: TGTGCCAGCAGCCGAGTGCACGCGGGTGTGGATGGCTACACCTTC. This encodes CASSRVHAGVDGYTF.

This chain connects TRBV19 to TRBJ2-3; D is ambiguous. The CDR3 is 14 amino acids. Trimming pared 6 bases from V and 1 base from J, leaving 11 bases between. Germline lookup yields CDR1 LNHDA and CDR2 SQIVND (reference sequence). In DNA form, the CDR3 reads TGTGCCAGTAGCCCTTTGAGTGGCACAGATACGCAGTATTTT. Protein product: CASSPLSGTDTQYF.

The genes are TRBV6-1 and TRBJ2-7; 9 bases are a match to TRBD1. Trimming cost V 2 bases and J 3 bases; bases outside gene matches: 5. The CDR3 runs to 15 residues. From germline, CDR1 is MNHNS and CDR2 SASEGT. CDR3 sequence: CASSETGGDIYEQYF. The CDR3 nucleotides read TGTGCCAGCAGTGAAACAGGGGGCGACATCTACGAGCAGTACTTC.

This chain links TRBV5-4 with TRBJ2-7, with TRBD2 matching 14 bases. With V trimmed by 4 bases and J by 3 bases, 0 bases remained unmatched. The CDR3 is made up of 14 amino acids. Germline V CDR1 and CDR2: SGHNT, YYREEE (reference sequence). CDR3 DNA sequence: TGTGCCAGCAGCGGGACTAGCGGGAGCTACGAGCAGTACTTC. Its translation: CASSGTSGSYEQYF.

The chain combines TRBV7-2 with TRBJ1-4; 7 bases map to TRBD1. The CDR3 covers 18 residues. Germline V lookup: CDR1 SGHTA, CDR2 FQGNSA. V lost 3 bases, J lost 5 bases, and 15 bases stayed unmatched. CDR3 nucleotide sequence: TGTGCCAGCAGCTTGGGACCCCCGAAGACAGGGAGAAATGAAAAACTGTTTTTT. Protein: CASSLGPPKTGRNEKLFF.

The rearrangement joins TRBV7-3 to TRBJ1-1, with D perhaps matching TRBD1 (5 bases). The V end lost 1 base, the J end lost 2 bases, and 11 bases lay between the germline ends. The length of the CDR3 is 15 residues. CDR1 is SGHTA, CDR2 FQGTGA, per germline. CDR3 sequence reads: CASSLMTAPNTEAFF. CDR3 bases: TGTGCCAGCAGCTTAATGACAGCCCCCAACACTGAAGCTTTCTTT.

The rearrangement uses TRBV7-7 and TRBJ2-1, with TRBD1 as a possible D gene (6 bases). V dropped 3 bases and J dropped 8 bases, with 11 bases sitting between them. CDR1 and CDR2 (germline): SSHAT, FNYEAQ (reference sequence). The CDR3 is 13 amino acids. Written as DNA, the CDR3 is TGTGCCAGCAGCTTCACAGGGACCCATGAGCAGTTCTTC. Its translation is CASSFTGTHEQFF.